The rows below give T cell receptor beta chains drawn from one sample of a study of Graves' ophthalmopathy and Graves' hyperthyroidism. TCRdb reprocessed the multiplex PCR reads with MiXCR, giving one entry per CDR3 protein. Of 620,000 or so distinct CDR3 sequences in the sample, about 20% were seen once. Input material: peripheral blood. The receptors stem from a woman aged 18 to 35 with stable Graves' hyperthyroidism. Some clones in this sample may be carry-over from other donors' samples. Both conserved end residues are part of each CDR3. Fields, in order: CDR3 length, D gene, J gene, V gene, clone size, CDR3 DNA, CDR3 protein. The D gene is left open where the match is weak. Clone size is not always given. Where it is, it says once, few, many or a class for expanded clones.

len: 15
d_gene: TRBD1
j_gene: TRBJ1-1
v_gene: TRBV5-1
abundance: many
CDR3nt: TGCGCCAGCAGCTCGCTGACAGGGGGAAACACTGAAGCTTTCTTT
CDR3aa: CASSSLTGGNTEAFF

len: 14
d_gene: NA
j_gene: TRBJ1-1
v_gene: TRBV6-1
abundance: many
CDR3nt: TGTGCCAGCAGTGATATAGGACAAAGAGATGAAGCTTTCTTT
CDR3aa: CASSDIGQRDEAFF

len: 13
d_gene: NA
j_gene: TRBJ2-7
v_gene: TRBV5-1
abundance: many
CDR3nt: TGCGCCAGCAGCCCTCCAGCTACCTACGAGCAGTACTTC
CDR3aa: CASSPPATYEQYF

len: 19
d_gene: NA
j_gene: TRBJ1-2
v_gene: TRBV7-3
abundance: many
CDR3nt: TGTGCCAGCAGCCCAAGGATTGCCAAAGGGCACAGACCTAACTATGGCTACACCTTC
CDR3aa: CASSPRIAKGHRPNYGYTF

len: 17
d_gene: NA
j_gene: TRBJ2-5
v_gene: TRBV15
abundance: once
CDR3nt: TGTGCCACCAGCAGAGTGTTGGGCAGTTTTACGTCGGAGACCCAGTACTTC
CDR3aa: CATSRVLGSFTSETQYF

len: 13
d_gene: NA
j_gene: TRBJ1-5
v_gene: TRBV19
abundance: NA
CDR3nt: TGTGCCAGTAGTATAGAGAAGAATCAGCCCCAGCATTTT
CDR3aa: CASSIEKNQPQHF

len: 14
d_gene: NA
j_gene: TRBJ2-4
v_gene: TRBV12-3/TRBV12-4
abundance: NA
CDR3nt: TGTGCCAGCAGCCCGGAGGGCAGGGGGAACATTCAGTACTTC
CDR3aa: CASSPEGRGNIQYF

len: 15
d_gene: NA
j_gene: TRBJ1-5
v_gene: TRBV6-1
abundance: NA
CDR3nt: TGTGCCAGCAGTGAAGCGGGGCCAGGGGATCGGCCCCAGCATTTT
CDR3aa: CASSEAGPGDRPQHF

len: 16
d_gene: NA
j_gene: TRBJ2-7
v_gene: TRBV15
abundance: NA
CDR3nt: TGTGCCACCAGCAGAGACCTCCTGGCCCTGGCTTACGAGCAGTACTTC
CDR3aa: CATSRDLLALAYEQYF

len: 14
d_gene: NA
j_gene: TRBJ1-5
v_gene: TRBV27
abundance: NA
CDR3nt: TGTGCCAACACAAATCGCGATAGCAATCAGCCCCAGCATTTT
CDR3aa: CANTNRDSNQPQHF

len: 15
d_gene: NA
j_gene: TRBJ1-1
v_gene: TRBV6-2/TRBV6-3
abundance: many
CDR3nt: TGTGCCAGCAGTTATAAAACAGGGATGGGACCTGAAGCTTTCTTT
CDR3aa: CASSYKTGMGPEAFF

len: 13
d_gene: NA
j_gene: TRBJ1-1
v_gene: TRBV2
abundance: NA
CDR3nt: TGTGCCAGCACCGACGAGGCAAACACTGAAGCTTTCTTT
CDR3aa: CASTDEANTEAFF

len: 15
d_gene: TRBD1
j_gene: TRBJ1-2
v_gene: TRBV27
abundance: many
CDR3nt: TGTGCCAGCAGTTACAGGGGAGGGAGTATCGGTGGCTACACCTTC
CDR3aa: CASSYRGGSIGGYTF

len: 15
d_gene: TRBD2
j_gene: TRBJ2-7
v_gene: TRBV7-2
abundance: few
CDR3nt: TGTGCCAGCAGCTTAGTCGGGACTAGCTTCTACGAGCAGTACTTC
CDR3aa: CASSLVGTSFYEQYF

len: 15
d_gene: NA
j_gene: TRBJ2-7
v_gene: TRBV7-8
abundance: NA
CDR3nt: TGTGCCAGCAGCCTGAGGACACGGGGCACCTACGAGCAGTACTTC
CDR3aa: CASSLRTRGTYEQYF

len: 13
d_gene: NA
j_gene: TRBJ1-2
v_gene: TRBV6-5
abundance: many
CDR3nt: TGTGCCAGCAGTACTCAGGAGATGTATGGCTACACCTTC
CDR3aa: CASSTQEMYGYTF

len: 14
d_gene: TRBD1
j_gene: TRBJ1-1
v_gene: TRBV12-3/TRBV12-4
abundance: many
CDR3nt: TGTGCCAGCAGCGTGGACAGGGGGAACACTGAAGCTTTCTTT
CDR3aa: CASSVDRGNTEAFF

len: 12
d_gene: NA
j_gene: TRBJ1-2
v_gene: TRBV6-2/TRBV6-3
abundance: many
CDR3nt: TGTGCCAGCTGTTCGGGGGCGGGTGGCTACACCTTC
CDR3aa: CASCSGAGGYTF

len: 15
d_gene: TRBD1
j_gene: TRBJ1-5
v_gene: TRBV19
abundance: few
CDR3nt: TGTGCCAGTAGTGGGTGGACAGGGCGCCGTCAGCCCCAGCATTTT
CDR3aa: CASSGWTGRRQPQHF

len: 14
d_gene: TRBD2
j_gene: TRBJ2-5
v_gene: TRBV11-2
abundance: many
CDR3nt: TGTGCCAGCAGCTTCGGGCGGGGGGATGAGACCCAGTACTTC
CDR3aa: CASSFGRGDETQYF

len: 13
d_gene: NA
j_gene: TRBJ2-7
v_gene: TRBV10-3
abundance: few
CDR3nt: TGTGCCATCAGCTGGGACACCTTCTACGAGCAGTACTTC
CDR3aa: CAISWDTFYEQYF

len: 12
d_gene: NA
j_gene: TRBJ2-2
v_gene: TRBV29-1
abundance: few
CDR3nt: TGCAGCGGTGGCGAGAACACCGGGGAGCTGTTTTTT
CDR3aa: CSGGENTGELFF

len: 13
d_gene: NA
j_gene: TRBJ1-1
v_gene: TRBV6-2/TRBV6-3
abundance: many
CDR3nt: TGTGCCAGCAGCGGTGGAATGAACACTGAAGCTTTCTTT
CDR3aa: CASSGGMNTEAFF

len: 15
d_gene: NA
j_gene: TRBJ2-3
v_gene: TRBV6-1
abundance: few
CDR3nt: TGTGCCAGCAGTGAAAGGGGAGGAGACACAGATACGCAGTATTTT
CDR3aa: CASSERGGDTDTQYF

len: 15
d_gene: NA
j_gene: TRBJ2-7
v_gene: TRBV11-2
abundance: many
CDR3nt: TGTGCCAGCAGCTTAGAGGCCGGGGGTTCCTACGAGCAGTACTTC
CDR3aa: CASSLEAGGSYEQYF

len: 13
d_gene: TRBD1
j_gene: TRBJ1-1
v_gene: TRBV5-1
abundance: many
CDR3nt: TGCGCCAGCAGGTGGGACAGGGCCACTGAAGCTTTCTTT
CDR3aa: CASRWDRATEAFF

len: 12
d_gene: NA
j_gene: TRBJ1-3
v_gene: TRBV30
abundance: NA
CDR3nt: TGTGCCTGGAGTGTACCGGGAAACACCATATATTTT
CDR3aa: CAWSVPGNTIYF

len: 14
d_gene: TRBD1
j_gene: TRBJ1-2
v_gene: TRBV27
abundance: many
CDR3nt: TGTGCCAGCAGTTTTGGGACAGGCTCGTATGGCTACACCTTC
CDR3aa: CASSFGTGSYGYTF

len: 15
d_gene: NA
j_gene: TRBJ2-7
v_gene: TRBV5-1
abundance: NA
CDR3nt: TGCGCCAGCAGCTTGCTGGCAGTCCCCTCCTACGATCAGTACTTC
CDR3aa: CASSLLAVPSYDQYF

len: 13
d_gene: TRBD1
j_gene: TRBJ1-5
v_gene: TRBV30
abundance: many
CDR3nt: TGTGCCTGGAGTAACGACAGGGCCCAGCCCCAGCATTTT
CDR3aa: CAWSNDRAQPQHF

len: 16
d_gene: NA
j_gene: TRBJ1-6
v_gene: TRBV12-3/TRBV12-4
abundance: many
CDR3nt: TGTGCCAGCATGTCCCCGACGGTGGGCAGCAATTCACCCCTCCACTTT
CDR3aa: CASMSPTVGSNSPLHF

len: 14
d_gene: TRBD1
j_gene: TRBJ1-2
v_gene: TRBV30
abundance: few
CDR3nt: TGTGCCTGGAGTGCGGGACAGGGGATAGGTGGCTACACCTTC
CDR3aa: CAWSAGQGIGGYTF

len: 13
d_gene: NA
j_gene: TRBJ2-7
v_gene: TRBV2
abundance: NA
CDR3nt: TGTGCCAGCAGGGGGGACTCACTCTACGAGCAGTACTTC
CDR3aa: CASRGDSLYEQYF

len: 15
d_gene: NA
j_gene: TRBJ2-2
v_gene: TRBV24-1
abundance: NA
CDR3nt: TGTGCCACCAGTGGTCCCGAGATACCAAACGGGGATCTGTTTTTT
CDR3aa: CATSGPEIPNGDLFF

len: 11
d_gene: TRBD1
j_gene: TRBJ2-7
v_gene: TRBV20-1
abundance: many
CDR3nt: TGCAGTGCCGGGACAGGGGACGAGCAGTACTTC
CDR3aa: CSAGTGDEQYF

len: 14
d_gene: NA
j_gene: TRBJ1-1
v_gene: TRBV12-3/TRBV12-4
abundance: many
CDR3nt: TGTGCCAGCAGTTTCAGAGGGTTGGACACTGAAGCTTTCTTT
CDR3aa: CASSFRGLDTEAFF

len: 15
d_gene: NA
j_gene: TRBJ2-5
v_gene: TRBV15
abundance: many
CDR3nt: TGTGCCACCAGCAGAGGTTTGACAGCACAAGAGACCCAGTACTTC
CDR3aa: CATSRGLTAQETQYF

len: 16
d_gene: TRBD1
j_gene: TRBJ1-5
v_gene: TRBV28
abundance: many
CDR3nt: TGTGCCAGCAGTGTAGGACAGGTGGGGGGCAATCAGCCCCAGCATTTT
CDR3aa: CASSVGQVGGNQPQHF

len: 10
d_gene: NA
j_gene: TRBJ2-7
v_gene: TRBV14
abundance: many
CDR3nt: TGTGCCAGCGGCCGGTACGAGCAGTACTTC
CDR3aa: CASGRYEQYF

len: 16
d_gene: TRBD1
j_gene: TRBJ2-3
v_gene: TRBV6-4
abundance: many
CDR3nt: TGTGCCAGCAGATCAACACGGACAGGGCCCCCAGATACGCAGTATTTT
CDR3aa: CASRSTRTGPPDTQYF

len: 17
d_gene: NA
j_gene: TRBJ1-5
v_gene: TRBV25-1
abundance: many
CDR3nt: TGTGCCAGCAGTGAATTAACGATGCAATTTAGCAATCAGCCCCAGCATTTT
CDR3aa: CASSELTMQFSNQPQHF

len: 14
d_gene: NA
j_gene: TRBJ1-2
v_gene: TRBV27
abundance: many
CDR3nt: TGTGCCAGCAGCTCGGCAGGGGTGGTGAGGGGCTACACCTTC
CDR3aa: CASSSAGVVRGYTF

len: 14
d_gene: TRBD1
j_gene: TRBJ1-1
v_gene: TRBV20-1
abundance: many
CDR3nt: TGCAGTGCTAGCCCCTCGACAGGGATCACTGAAGCTTTCTTT
CDR3aa: CSASPSTGITEAFF

len: 17
d_gene: TRBD2
j_gene: TRBJ2-5
v_gene: TRBV7-2
abundance: NA
CDR3nt: TGTGCCAGCAGCTTAGCGTGGCGGGGGGGCTTTCGGGAGACCCAGTACTTC
CDR3aa: CASSLAWRGGFRETQYF

len: 16
d_gene: NA
j_gene: TRBJ2-5
v_gene: TRBV15
abundance: NA
CDR3nt: TGTGCCACCAGCAGAGATGTGGTGGGAGACCAAGAGACCCAGTACTTC
CDR3aa: CATSRDVVGDQETQYF

len: 14
d_gene: TRBD1
j_gene: TRBJ1-5
v_gene: TRBV6-1
abundance: few
CDR3nt: TGTGCCAGCAGGACAGGGGGCGAGAATCAGCCCCAGCATTTT
CDR3aa: CASRTGGENQPQHF

len: 14
d_gene: TRBD1
j_gene: TRBJ1-1
v_gene: TRBV13
abundance: many
CDR3nt: TGTGCCAGCAGCTTGAAGGGGGCGCCCACTGAAGCTTTCTTT
CDR3aa: CASSLKGAPTEAFF

len: 16
d_gene: NA
j_gene: TRBJ2-5
v_gene: TRBV24-1
abundance: once
CDR3nt: TGTGCCACCAGTGAGGCTGGACAGACGTTTCGGGAGACCCAGTACTTC
CDR3aa: CATSEAGQTFRETQYF

len: 14
d_gene: NA
j_gene: TRBJ1-2
v_gene: TRBV15
abundance: many
CDR3nt: TGTGCCACCAGCCCGCGGCGGATGAACTATGGCTACACCTTC
CDR3aa: CATSPRRMNYGYTF

len: 14
d_gene: NA
j_gene: TRBJ2-5
v_gene: TRBV4-3
abundance: NA
CDR3nt: TGCGCCAGCAGCCCCCTGGGAGACCTGGAGACCCAGTACTTC
CDR3aa: CASSPLGDLETQYF

len: 15
d_gene: NA
j_gene: TRBJ2-5
v_gene: TRBV7-2
abundance: many
CDR3nt: TGTGCCAGCAGCTTAAAAGGGGGGCATCAAGAGACCCAGTACTTC
CDR3aa: CASSLKGGHQETQYF

len: 15
d_gene: NA
j_gene: TRBJ1-2
v_gene: TRBV5-1
abundance: NA
CDR3nt: TGCGCCAGCAGCTTGCATGACAGCGAGAATTATGGCTACACCTTC
CDR3aa: CASSLHDSENYGYTF

len: 13
d_gene: NA
j_gene: TRBJ1-1
v_gene: TRBV29-1
abundance: many
CDR3nt: TGCAGCGCGAGGGAGGGCCTGAACACTGAAGCTTTCTTT
CDR3aa: CSAREGLNTEAFF

len: 12
d_gene: NA
j_gene: TRBJ2-4
v_gene: TRBV6-1
abundance: NA
CDR3nt: TGTGCCAGCAGTGACGTGACGGACATTCAGTACTTC
CDR3aa: CASSDVTDIQYF

len: 16
d_gene: TRBD1
j_gene: TRBJ2-7
v_gene: TRBV30
abundance: many
CDR3nt: TGTGCCTGGACCGCTTCTCGGACAGGGGTTCTCAACGAGCAGTACTTC
CDR3aa: CAWTASRTGVLNEQYF